The clone carrying this TCR beta chain was observed at least ten times. Its antigen is unidentified. Using its own MiXCR run on the reads, TCRdb lists one record per CDR3 protein. The table lists 110,000 or so distinct CDR3 sequences, 30% to 35% of them singletons. This sample is drawn from a study of T cell repertoires in cytomegalovirus infection. Across the whole study: Both recently identified HLA-C-restricted and well-studied HLA-B-restricted CMV epitopes were used in the study.

V was trimmed by 5 bases and J by 2 bases, leaving 9 bases between them. This CDR3 spans 13 amino acids. CDR1 and CDR2 (germline): SEHNR, FQNEAQ (reference sequence). The source is a human donor in good health (CMV status not recorded). Some clones in this sample may be carry-over from other donors' samples. The specimen was CD8+ T cells from cultured PBMCs, collected from culture after CMV antigen stimulation. The chain couples TRBV7-9 to TRBJ2-5; D may be TRBD1 (6 bases). The CDR3 loop reads CASSPRGQETQYF. The CDR3, as DNA: TGTGCCAGCAGCCCAAGGGGGCAAGAGACCCAGTACTTC.